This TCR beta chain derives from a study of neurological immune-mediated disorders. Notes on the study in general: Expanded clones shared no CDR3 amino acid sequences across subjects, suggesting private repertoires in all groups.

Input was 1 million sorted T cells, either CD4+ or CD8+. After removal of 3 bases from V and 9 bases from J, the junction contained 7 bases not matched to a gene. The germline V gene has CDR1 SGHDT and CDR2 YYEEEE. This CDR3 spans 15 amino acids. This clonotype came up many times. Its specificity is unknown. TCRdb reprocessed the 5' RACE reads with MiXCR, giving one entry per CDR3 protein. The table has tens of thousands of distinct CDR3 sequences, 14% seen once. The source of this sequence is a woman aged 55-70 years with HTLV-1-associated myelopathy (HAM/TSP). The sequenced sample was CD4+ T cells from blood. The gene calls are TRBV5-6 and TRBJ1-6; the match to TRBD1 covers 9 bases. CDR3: CASSSGTGSTSPLHF. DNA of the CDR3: TGTGCCAGCAGCTCAGGGACAGGGTCAACTTCACCCCTCCACTTT.